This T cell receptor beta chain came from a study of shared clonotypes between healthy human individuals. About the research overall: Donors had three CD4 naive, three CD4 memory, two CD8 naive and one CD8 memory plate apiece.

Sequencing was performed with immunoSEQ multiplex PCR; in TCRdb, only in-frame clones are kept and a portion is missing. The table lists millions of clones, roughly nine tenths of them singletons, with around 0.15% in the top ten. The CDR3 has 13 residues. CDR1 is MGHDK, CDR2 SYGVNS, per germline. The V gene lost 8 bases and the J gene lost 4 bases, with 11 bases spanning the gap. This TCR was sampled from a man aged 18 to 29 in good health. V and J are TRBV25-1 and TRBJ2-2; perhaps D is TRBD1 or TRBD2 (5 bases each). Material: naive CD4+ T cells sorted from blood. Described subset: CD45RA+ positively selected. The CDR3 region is CASRREITGELFF. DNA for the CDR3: TGTGCCAGCCGCAGGGAGATCACCGGGGAGCTGTTTTTT.